The 10 T cell receptor beta chains below were found in one sample sequenced in a study of blood T cell repertoires in COVID-19. TCRdb's table, derived via immunoSEQ multiplex PCR, lists solely in-frame clones and lacks some. The repertoire holds over 200,000 clones, with 86% as singletons. Sequenced input: PBMCs or T cells enriched from blood (not recorded which). The receptors stem from a woman between 50 and 59 years old in a cohort exposed to, infected with or recovered from COVID-19 (not recorded which).

V is TRBV30 and J is TRBJ2-1; 9 nucleotides align to TRBD2. Germline lookup yields CDR1 GTSNPN and CDR2 SVGIG (reference sequence). The J segment lost 9 bases and the V segment lost 2 bases, leaving 5 bases of the junction unmatched. CDR3 length: 13 residues. CDR3 sequence reads: CAWSTRGGSEQFF. CDR3 nucleotide sequence: TGTGCCTGGAGTACGCGGGGGGGCTCTGAGCAGTTCTTC.

This chain connects TRBV7-2 to TRBJ1-5, with a tentative D call TRBD1 (5 bases). CDR3 length equals 13 residues. Germline V lookup: CDR1 SGHTA, CDR2 FQGNSA. With 3 bases removed from V and 8 bases from J, the gap between germline ends came to 11 bases. CDR3 nucleotides: TGTGCCAGCAGCTTTAGCGGGACCAAGCCCCAGCATTTT. This gives the protein CASSFSGTKPQHF.

This clone has just one count. The V call is TRBV6-4, the J call TRBJ1-4, with D unclear. Germline CDR1 and CDR2: MRHNA and SNTAGT. The CDR3 sequence is 14 residues long. Trimming pared 3 bases from V and 8 bases from J, leaving 13 bases between. In DNA form, the CDR3 reads TGTGCCAGCAGTGATAGACCCGGAGGGGAAAAACTGTTTTTT. Its protein is CASSDRPGGEKLFF.

The chain carries TRBV7-3 and TRBJ2-5; D not certain. In germline, CDR1 is SGHTA, CDR2 FQGTGA. Trimming took off 2 bases at V and 1 base at J, with 5 bases between the two ends. The CDR3 consists of 13 residues. The CDR3 coding sequence is TGTGCCAGCAGCTTATCACTCCAAGAGACCCAGTACTTC. This codes for CASSLSLQETQYF.

The J gene is TRBJ1-2, the V gene TRBV9; TRBD1 matches 9 bases. The length of the CDR3 is 13 residues. Losses at the gene ends were 3 bases for V and 8 bases for J; bases not matched to a gene: 5. CDR1 SGDLS and CDR2 YYNGEE come from the germline V gene. CDR3 DNA sequence: TGTGCCAGCAGCGCCGGGACAGGGAACGGCTACACCTTC. Translated, it gives CASSAGTGNGYTF.

The rearrangement uses TRBV29-1 and TRBJ1-1; D possibly corresponds to TRBD1 (5 bases). CDR1 and CDR2 (germline): SQVTM, ANQGSEA. The length of the CDR3 is 11 residues. V was shortened by 6 bases and J by 5 bases, with 10 bases between the two germline ends. The CDR3 is CSVPGGTEAFF. The CDR3 DNA is TGCAGCGTCCCGGGGGGAACTGAAGCTTTCTTT.

The V and J genes are TRBV27 and TRBJ1-1, with a tentative D call TRBD1 (6 bases). The CDR3 totals 14 residues. The V end was cut by 6 bases, the J end by 5 bases, with 16 bases between. Germline V CDR1 and CDR2: MNHEY, SMNVEV (reference sequence). CDR3 protein: CASRARGGQTEAFF. CDR3 nucleotide sequence: TGTGCCAGCAGGGCCAGGGGCGGTCAGACTGAAGCTTTCTTT.

The chain is built from TRBV6-5 and TRBJ1-1; 7 bases map to TRBD1. CDR3 length: 14 residues. J lost 4 bases, V lost 7 bases, and 9 bases had no gene match. The germline V gene has CDR1 MNHEY and CDR2 SVGAGI. CDR3 nucleotide sequence: TGTGCCAGCAATCGAAACAGGGGAGGCACTGAAGCTTTCTTT. Encoded protein: CASNRNRGGTEAFF.

J is TRBJ2-2 and V is TRBV9; 7 bases are a match to TRBD1. The CDR3 has 13 residues. V shed 5 bases, J shed 4 bases, and the junction held 2 bases outside the gene matches. Per germline, CDR1 SGDLS and CDR2 YYNGEE. The CDR3 DNA is TGTGCCAGCAGATACAGGGGCACCGGGGAGCTGTTTTTT. Translated, it gives CASRYRGTGELFF.

This clone has only a few counts. This chain connects TRBV7-9 to TRBJ1-1; TRBD1 matches at 8 bases. With 2 bases clipped from V and 1 base from J, the junction kept 6 bases outside the gene matches. Germline V lookup: CDR1 SEHNR, CDR2 FQNEAQ (reference sequence). This CDR3 is 16 amino acids long. DNA for the CDR3: TGTGCCAGCAGCTTAACCCCGGACAGGGCGAACACTGAAGCTTTCTTT. This translates into CASSLTPDRANTEAFF.